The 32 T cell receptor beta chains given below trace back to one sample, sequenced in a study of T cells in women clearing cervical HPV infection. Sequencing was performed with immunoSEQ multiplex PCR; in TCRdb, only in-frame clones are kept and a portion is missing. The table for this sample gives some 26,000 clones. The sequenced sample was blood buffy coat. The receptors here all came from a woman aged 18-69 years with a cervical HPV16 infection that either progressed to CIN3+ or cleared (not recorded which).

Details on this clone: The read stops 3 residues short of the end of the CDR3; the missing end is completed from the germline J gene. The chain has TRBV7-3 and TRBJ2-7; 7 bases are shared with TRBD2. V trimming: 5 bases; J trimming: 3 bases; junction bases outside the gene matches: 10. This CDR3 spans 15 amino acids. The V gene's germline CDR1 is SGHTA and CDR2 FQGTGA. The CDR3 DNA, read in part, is TGTGCCAGCAGCCTCTGGGCAGGGAGGGACTACGAG. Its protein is CASSLWAGRDYE. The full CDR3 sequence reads CASSLWAGRDYEQYF.

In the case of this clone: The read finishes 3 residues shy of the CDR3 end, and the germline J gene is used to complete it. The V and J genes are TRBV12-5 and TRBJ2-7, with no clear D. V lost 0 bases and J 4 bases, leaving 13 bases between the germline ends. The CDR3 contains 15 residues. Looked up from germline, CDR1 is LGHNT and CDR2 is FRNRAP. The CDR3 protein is CASGLVTRPGYEQYF. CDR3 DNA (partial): TGTGCTAGTGGTTTGGTGACACGACCTGGGTACGAG. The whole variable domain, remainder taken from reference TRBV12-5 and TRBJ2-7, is DARVTQTPRHKVTEMGQEVTMRCQPILGHNTVFWYRQTMMQGLELLAYFRNRAPLDDSGMPKDRFSAEMPDATLATLKIQPSEPRDSAVYFCASGLVTRPGYEQYFGPGTRLTVT.

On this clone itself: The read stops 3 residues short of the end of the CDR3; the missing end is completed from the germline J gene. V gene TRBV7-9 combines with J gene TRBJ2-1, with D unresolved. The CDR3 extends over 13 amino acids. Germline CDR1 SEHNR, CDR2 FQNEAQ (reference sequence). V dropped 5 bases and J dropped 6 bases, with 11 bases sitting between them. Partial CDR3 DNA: TGTGCCAGCAGCCCCCTTAGCCGCAATGAG. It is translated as CASSPLSRNE. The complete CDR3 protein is CASSPLSRNEQFF.

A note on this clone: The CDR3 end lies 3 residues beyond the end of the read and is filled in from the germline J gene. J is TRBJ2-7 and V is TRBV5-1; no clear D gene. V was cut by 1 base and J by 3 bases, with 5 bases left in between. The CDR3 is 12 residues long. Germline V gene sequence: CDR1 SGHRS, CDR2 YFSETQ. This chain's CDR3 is CASSLNSYEQYF. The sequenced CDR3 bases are TGCGCCAGCAGCTTGAACAGCTACGAG.

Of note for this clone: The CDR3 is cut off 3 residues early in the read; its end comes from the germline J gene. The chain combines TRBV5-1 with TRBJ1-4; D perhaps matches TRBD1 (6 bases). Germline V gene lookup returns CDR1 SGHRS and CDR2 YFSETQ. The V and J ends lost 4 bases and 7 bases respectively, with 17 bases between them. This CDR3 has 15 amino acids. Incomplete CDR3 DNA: TGCGCCAGCAGCCCGGCGGCAGGGGCCGGTGAAAAA. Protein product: CASSPAAGAGEK. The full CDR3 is CASSPAAGAGEKLFF.

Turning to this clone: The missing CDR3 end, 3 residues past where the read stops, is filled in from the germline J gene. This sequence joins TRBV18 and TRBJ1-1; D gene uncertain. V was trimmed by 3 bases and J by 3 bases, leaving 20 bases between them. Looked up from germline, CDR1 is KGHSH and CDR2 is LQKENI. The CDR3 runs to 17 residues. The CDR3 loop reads CASSPLGPSSSDTEAFF. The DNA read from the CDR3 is TGTGCCAGCTCACCTCTCGGGCCATCCTCTAGCGACACTGAA.

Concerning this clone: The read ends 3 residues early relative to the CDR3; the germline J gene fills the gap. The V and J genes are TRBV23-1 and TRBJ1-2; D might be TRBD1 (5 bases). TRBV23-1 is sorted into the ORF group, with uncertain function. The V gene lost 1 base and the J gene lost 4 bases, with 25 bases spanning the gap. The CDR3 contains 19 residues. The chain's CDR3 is CASSQYRPFNKPDFYGYTF. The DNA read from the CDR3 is TGCGCCAGCAGTCAATACAGGCCGTTTAACAAGCCCGACTTCTATGGC.

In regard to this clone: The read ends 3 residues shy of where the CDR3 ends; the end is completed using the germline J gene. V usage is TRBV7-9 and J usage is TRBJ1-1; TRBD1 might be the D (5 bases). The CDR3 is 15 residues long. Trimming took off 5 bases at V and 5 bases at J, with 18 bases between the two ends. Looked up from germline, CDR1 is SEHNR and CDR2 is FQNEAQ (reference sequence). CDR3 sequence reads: CASSPPGGGFTEAFF. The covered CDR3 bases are TGTGCCAGCAGCCCCCCCGGGGGGGGGTTTACTGAA.

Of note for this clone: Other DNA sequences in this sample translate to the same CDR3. CDR3 DNA, as far as it was read: TGTGCCAGCAGCTTGTCACAGGGGTACGGAAACACC. Protein product: CASSLSQGYGNT. The whole CDR3 protein is CASSLSQGYGNTIYF. V gene TRBV11-2 combines with J gene TRBJ1-3; 7 bases agree with TRBD1. From the germline J gene comes the end of the CDR3, since the read stops 3 residues before it. V lost 3 bases to trimming and J lost 4 bases; unmatched junction nucleotides: 6. This CDR3 comprises 15 residues. Germline CDR1 reads SGHAT; CDR2 reads FQNNGV.

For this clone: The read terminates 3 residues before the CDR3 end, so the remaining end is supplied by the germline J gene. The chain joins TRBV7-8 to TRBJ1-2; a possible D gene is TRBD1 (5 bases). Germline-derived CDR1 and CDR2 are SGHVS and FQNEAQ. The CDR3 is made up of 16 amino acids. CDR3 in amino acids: CASSLLAGGSTDTYTF. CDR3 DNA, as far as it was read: TGTGCCAGCAGCTTACTAGCGGGGGGAAGCACAGATACC.

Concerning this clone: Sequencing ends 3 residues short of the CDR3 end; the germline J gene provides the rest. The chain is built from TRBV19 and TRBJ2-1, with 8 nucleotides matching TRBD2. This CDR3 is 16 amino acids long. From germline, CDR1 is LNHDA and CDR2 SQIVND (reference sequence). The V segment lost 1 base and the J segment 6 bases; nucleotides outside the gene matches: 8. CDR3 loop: CASSIGGGGFINEQFF. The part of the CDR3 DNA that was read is TGTGCCAGTAGTATAGGGGGCGGGGGGTTTATCAATGAG.

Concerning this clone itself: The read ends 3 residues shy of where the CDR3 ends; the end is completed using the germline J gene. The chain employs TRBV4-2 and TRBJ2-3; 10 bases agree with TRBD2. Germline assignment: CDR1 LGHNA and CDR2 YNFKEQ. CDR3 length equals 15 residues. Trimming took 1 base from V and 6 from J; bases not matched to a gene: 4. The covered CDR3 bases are TGTGCCAGCAGCCAAGCCCTAGCGGGGGCCGATACG. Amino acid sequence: CASSQALAGADT. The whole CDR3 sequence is CASSQALAGADTQYF.

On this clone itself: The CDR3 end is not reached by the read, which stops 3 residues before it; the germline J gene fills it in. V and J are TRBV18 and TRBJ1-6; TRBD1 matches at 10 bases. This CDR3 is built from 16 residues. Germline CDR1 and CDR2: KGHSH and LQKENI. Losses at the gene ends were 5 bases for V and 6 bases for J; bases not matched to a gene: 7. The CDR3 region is CASSSRQGAFNSPLHF. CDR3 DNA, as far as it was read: TGTGCCAGCTCATCGCGACAGGGGGCTTTTAATTCACCC.

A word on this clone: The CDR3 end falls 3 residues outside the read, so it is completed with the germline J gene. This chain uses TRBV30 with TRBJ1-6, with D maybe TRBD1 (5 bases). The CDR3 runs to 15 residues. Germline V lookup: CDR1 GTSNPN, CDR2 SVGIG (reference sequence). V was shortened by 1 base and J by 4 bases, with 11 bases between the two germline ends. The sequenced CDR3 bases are TGTGCCTGGAGTGGGAAGGACATGTATAATTCACCC. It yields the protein CAWSGKDMYNSP. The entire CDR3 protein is CAWSGKDMYNSPLHF.

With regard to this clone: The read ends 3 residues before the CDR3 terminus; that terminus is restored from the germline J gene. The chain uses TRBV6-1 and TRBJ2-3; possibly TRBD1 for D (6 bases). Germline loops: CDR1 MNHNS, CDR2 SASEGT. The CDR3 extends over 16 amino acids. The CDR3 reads CASSEYRARGQETQYF. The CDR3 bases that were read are TGTGCCAGCAGTGAATACAGGGCACGGGGCCAAGAGACG.

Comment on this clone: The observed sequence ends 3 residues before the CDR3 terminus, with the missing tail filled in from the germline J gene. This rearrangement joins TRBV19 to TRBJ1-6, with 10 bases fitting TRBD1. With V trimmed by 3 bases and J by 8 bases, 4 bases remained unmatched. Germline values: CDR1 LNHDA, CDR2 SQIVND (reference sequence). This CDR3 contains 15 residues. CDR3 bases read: TGTGCCAGTAGTATGACAGGGGGCGGACATTCACCC. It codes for CASSMTGGGHSP. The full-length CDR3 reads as CASSMTGGGHSPLHF.

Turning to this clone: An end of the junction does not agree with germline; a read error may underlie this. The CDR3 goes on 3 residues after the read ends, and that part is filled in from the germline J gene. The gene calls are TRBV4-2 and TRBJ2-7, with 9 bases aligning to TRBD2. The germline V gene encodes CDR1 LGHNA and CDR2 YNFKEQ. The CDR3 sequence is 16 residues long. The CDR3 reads CASSQEAAGGIYEQYF. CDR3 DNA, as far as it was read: TGCGCCAGCAGCCAAGAAGCCGCGGGAGGGATCTACGAG.

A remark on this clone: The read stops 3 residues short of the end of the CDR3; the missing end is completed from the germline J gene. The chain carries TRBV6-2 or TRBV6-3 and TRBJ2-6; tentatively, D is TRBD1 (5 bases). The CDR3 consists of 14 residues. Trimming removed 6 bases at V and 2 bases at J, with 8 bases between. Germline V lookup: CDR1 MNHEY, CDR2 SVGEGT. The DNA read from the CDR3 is TGTGCCAGCAGGCTGACAGCTGGGGCCAACGTC. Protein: CASRLTAGANV. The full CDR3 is CASRLTAGANVLTF.

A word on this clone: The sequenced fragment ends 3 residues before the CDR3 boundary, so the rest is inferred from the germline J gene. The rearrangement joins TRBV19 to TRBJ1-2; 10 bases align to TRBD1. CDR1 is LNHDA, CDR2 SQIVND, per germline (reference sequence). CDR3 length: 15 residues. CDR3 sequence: CASSLGTGASYDYTF. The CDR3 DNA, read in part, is TGTGCCAGTAGCCTTGGGACAGGGGCCTCCTACGAC.

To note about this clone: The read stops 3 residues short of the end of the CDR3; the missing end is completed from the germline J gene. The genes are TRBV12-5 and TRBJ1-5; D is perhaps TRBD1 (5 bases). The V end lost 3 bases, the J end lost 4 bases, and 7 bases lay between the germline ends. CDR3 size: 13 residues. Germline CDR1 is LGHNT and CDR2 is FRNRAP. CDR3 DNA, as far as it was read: TGTGCTAGTGGTTTAGGGGAAAATCAGCCC. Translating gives CASGLGENQP. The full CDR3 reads CASGLGENQPQHF.

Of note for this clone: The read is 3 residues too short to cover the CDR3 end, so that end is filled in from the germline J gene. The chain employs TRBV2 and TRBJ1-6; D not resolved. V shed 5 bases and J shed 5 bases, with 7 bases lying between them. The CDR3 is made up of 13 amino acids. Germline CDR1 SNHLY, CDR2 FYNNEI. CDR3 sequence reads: CASSPGDNSPLHF. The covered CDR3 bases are TGTGCCAGCAGTCCCGGGGATAATTCACCC. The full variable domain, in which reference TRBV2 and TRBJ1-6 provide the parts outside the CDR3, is EPEVTQTPSHQVTQMGQEVILRCVPISNHLYFYWYRQILGQKVEFLVSFYNNEISEKSEIFDDQFSVERPDGSNFTLKIRSTKLEDSAMYFCASSPGDNSPLHFGNGTRLTVT.

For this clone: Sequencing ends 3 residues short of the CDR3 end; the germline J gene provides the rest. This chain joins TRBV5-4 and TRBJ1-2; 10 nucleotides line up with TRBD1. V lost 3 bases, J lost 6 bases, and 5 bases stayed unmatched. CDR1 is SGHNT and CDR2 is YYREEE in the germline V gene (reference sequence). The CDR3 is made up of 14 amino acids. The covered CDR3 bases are TGTGCCAGCAGCTCCCCCGGGACAGGGGATGGC. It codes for CASSSPGTGDG. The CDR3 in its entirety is CASSSPGTGDGYTF.

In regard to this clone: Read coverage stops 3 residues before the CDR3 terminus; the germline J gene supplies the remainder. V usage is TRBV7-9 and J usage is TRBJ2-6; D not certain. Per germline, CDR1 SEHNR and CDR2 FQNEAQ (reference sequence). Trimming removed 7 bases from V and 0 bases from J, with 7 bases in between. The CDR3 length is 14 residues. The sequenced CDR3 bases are TGTGCCAGCAAGGCTCGCTCTGGGGCCAACGTC. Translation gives CASKARSGANV. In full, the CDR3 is CASKARSGANVLTF.

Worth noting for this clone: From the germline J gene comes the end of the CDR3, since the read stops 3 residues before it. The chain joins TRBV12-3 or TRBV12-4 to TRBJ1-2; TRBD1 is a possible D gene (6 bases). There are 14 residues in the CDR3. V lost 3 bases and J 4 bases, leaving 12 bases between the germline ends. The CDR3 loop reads CASSFQGLFYGYTF. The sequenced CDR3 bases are TGTGCCAGCAGTTTTCAGGGGCTATTCTATGGC.

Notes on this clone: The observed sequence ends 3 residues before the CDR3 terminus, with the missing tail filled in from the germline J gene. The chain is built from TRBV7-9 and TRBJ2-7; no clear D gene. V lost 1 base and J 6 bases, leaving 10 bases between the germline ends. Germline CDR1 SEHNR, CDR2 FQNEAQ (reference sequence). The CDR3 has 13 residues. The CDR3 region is CASSLGFRGEQYF. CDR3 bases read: TGTGCCAGCAGCTTAGGGTTCCGAGGCGAG.

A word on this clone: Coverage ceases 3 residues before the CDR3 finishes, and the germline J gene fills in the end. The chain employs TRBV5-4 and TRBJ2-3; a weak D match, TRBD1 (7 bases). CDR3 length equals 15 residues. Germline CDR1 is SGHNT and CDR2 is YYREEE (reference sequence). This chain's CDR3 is CASSLIGQEGETQYF. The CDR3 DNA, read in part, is TGTGCCAGCAGCTTAATCGGACAGGAGGGAGAGACG.

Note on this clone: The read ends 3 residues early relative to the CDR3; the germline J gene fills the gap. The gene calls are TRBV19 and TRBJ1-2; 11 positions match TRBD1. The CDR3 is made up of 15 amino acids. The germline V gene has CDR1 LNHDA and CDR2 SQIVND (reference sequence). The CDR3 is CASRDRGRKVYDYTF. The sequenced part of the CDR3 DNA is TGTGCCAGTAGGGACAGGGGGCGAAAGGTGTACGAC. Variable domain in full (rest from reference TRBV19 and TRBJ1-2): DGGITQSPKYLFRKEGQNVTLSCEQNLNHDAMYWYRQDPGQGLRLIYYSQIVNDFQKGDIAEGYSVSREKKESFPLTVTSAQKNPTAFYLCASRDRGRKVYDYTFGSGTRLTVV.

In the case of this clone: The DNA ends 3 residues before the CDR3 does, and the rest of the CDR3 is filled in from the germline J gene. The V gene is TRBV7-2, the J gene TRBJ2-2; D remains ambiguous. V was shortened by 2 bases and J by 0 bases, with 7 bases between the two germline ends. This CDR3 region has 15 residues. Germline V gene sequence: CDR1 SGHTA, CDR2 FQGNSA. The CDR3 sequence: CASSLQESNTGELFF. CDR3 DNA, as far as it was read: TGTGCCAGCAGCTTACAGGAGTCGAACACCGGGGAG.

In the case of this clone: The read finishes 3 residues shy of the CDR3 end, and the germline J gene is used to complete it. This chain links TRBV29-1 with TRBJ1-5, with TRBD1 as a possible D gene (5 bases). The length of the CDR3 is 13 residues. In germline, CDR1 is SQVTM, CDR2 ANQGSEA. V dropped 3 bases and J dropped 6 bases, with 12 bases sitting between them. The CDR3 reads CSVESTEGQPQHF. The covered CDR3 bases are TGCAGCGTTGAGTCGACAGAGGGTCAGCCC. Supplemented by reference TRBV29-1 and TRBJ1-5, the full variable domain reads SAVISQKPSRDICQRGTSLTIQCQVDSQVTMMFWYRQQPGQSLTLIATANQGSEATYESGFVIDKFPISRPNLTFSTLTVSNMSPEDSSIYLCSVESTEGQPQHFGDGTRLSIL.

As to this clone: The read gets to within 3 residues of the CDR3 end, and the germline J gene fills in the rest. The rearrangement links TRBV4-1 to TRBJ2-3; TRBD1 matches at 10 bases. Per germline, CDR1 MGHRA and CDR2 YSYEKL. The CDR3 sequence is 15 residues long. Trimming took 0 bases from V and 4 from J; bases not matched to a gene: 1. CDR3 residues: CASSQETGGPDTQYF. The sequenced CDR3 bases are TGCGCCAGCAGCCAAGAGACAGGGGGCCCAGATACG.

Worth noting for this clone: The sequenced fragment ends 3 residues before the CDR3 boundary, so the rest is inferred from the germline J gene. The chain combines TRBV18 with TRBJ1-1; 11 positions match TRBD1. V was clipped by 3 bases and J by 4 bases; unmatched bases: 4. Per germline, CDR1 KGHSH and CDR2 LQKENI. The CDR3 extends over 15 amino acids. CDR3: CASSPPGTGGTEAFF. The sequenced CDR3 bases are TGTGCCAGCTCACCGCCCGGGACAGGGGGCACTGAA.

The CDR3 sequence: CSVSKGPSNEKLFF. Partial CDR3 DNA: TGCAGCGTGTCTAAGGGGCCCTCTAATGAAAAA. The chain recombines TRBV29-1 with TRBJ1-4, with D possibly TRBD1 on 5 matching bases. The read finishes 3 residues shy of the CDR3 end, and the germline J gene is used to complete it. Germline V gene sequence: CDR1 SQVTM, CDR2 ANQGSEA. CDR3 size: 14 residues. V lost 6 bases and J lost 3, with 14 bases in between. The whole variable domain, remainder taken from reference TRBV29-1 and TRBJ1-4, is SAVISQKPSRDICQRGTSLTIQCQVDSQVTMMFWYRQQPGQSLTLIATANQGSEATYESGFVIDKFPISRPNLTFSTLTVSNMSPEDSSIYLCSVSKGPSNEKLFFGSGTQLSVL.